This section outlines one TCR beta chain sequence together with its context. Its antigen is still unknown. This CDR3 is 15 amino acids long. This entry is derived from a study of monozygotic twins with inflammatory bowel disease. The study, taken as a whole, reports: Background noise in patient repertoires may stem from differing immunosuppressive treatments. Researchers report that IBD patients shared fewer clonotypes with others than healthy twins, especially amid disease activity.

Reprocessing the 5' RACE reads, TCRdb reports a single entry for every CDR3 protein and omits DNA. Recorded for this sample: about 160,000 distinct CDR3 sequences. Sequenced material: blood. V gene TRBV12-3 or TRBV12-4 combines with J gene TRBJ2-7; TCRdb outputs TRBD2, but without DNA this stays unchecked. The sequence was collected from a human donor with ulcerative colitis or Crohn's disease, or a healthy co-twin of an affected twin (not recorded which). The CDR3 loop is CASSLTSGSVNEQYF.